This T cell receptor beta chain was profiled in a study of control samples from healthy donors and cancer patients. The germline gives CDR1 SNHLY, CDR2 FYNNEI. The CDR3 is made up of 17 amino acids. V was pared by 6 bases and J by 5 bases, with 10 bases of the junction left unmatched. This table comes from immunoSEQ multiplex PCR, and its TCRdb copy is limited to in-frame clones, with some not included. The data show some 120,000 clones, roughly 87% seen once. The source of this sequence is a man younger than 35 in good health. The sample comprised blood. The genes are TRBV2 and TRBJ2-2, with 12 bases lining up with TRBD2. The CDR3 sequence is CASRELAGGVGTGELFF. As DNA, the CDR3 is TGTGCCAGCAGAGAACTAGCGGGAGGCGTGGGGACCGGGGAGCTGTTTTTT.